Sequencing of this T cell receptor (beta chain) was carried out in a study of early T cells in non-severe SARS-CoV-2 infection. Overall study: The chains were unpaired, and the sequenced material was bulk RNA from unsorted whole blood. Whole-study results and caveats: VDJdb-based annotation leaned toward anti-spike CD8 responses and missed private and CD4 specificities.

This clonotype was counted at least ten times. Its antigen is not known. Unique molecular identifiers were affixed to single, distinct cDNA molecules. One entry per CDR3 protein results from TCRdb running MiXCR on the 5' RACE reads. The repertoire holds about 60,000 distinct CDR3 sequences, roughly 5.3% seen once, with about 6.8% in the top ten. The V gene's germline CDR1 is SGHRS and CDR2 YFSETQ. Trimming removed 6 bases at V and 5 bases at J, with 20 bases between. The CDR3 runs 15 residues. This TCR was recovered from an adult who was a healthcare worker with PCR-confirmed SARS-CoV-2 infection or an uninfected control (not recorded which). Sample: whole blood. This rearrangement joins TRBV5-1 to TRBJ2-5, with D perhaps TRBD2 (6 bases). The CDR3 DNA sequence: TGCGCCAGCACCAAAACGGACGGGAGTGGCGAGACCCAGTACTTC. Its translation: CASTKTDGSGETQYF.